This TCR beta chain was sequenced in a study of cytomegalovirus exposure and HLA in healthy donors. Trimming left V 8 bases short and J 2 bases short, with 12 bases between. The CDR3 loop spans 13 amino acids. CDR1 SEHNR and CDR2 FQNEAQ come from the germline V gene (reference sequence). It was with 60 Vbeta and 13 Jbeta primers that the PCR ran. Profiled with immunoSEQ multiplex PCR; TCRdb holds only in-frame clones, not every one. The sample has around 200,000 clones, around 80% seen once; the top ten hold less than 3.5%. Sequenced material: PBMCs. The chain is built from TRBV7-9 and TRBJ1-2; tentative D call: TRBD1 (6 bases). The sequence came from a woman between 55 and 75 years old in good health and CMV-seropositive. The chain's CDR3 is CASGPGANYGYTF. The CDR3 nucleotides read TGTGCCAGCGGCCCAGGGGCGAACTATGGCTACACCTTC.